Below, 30 T cell receptor beta chains from the same sample are listed, as sequenced in a study of CD8 T cells in ankylosing spondylitis. Overall study results and limits: A TCR beta motif of eight or nine highly homologous variants seemed to mark ankylosing spondylitis blood.

Antigens of these TCRs are unknown. TCRdb used MiXCR to reprocess the 5' RACE reads, holding one entry per CDR3 protein. Among around 770,000 distinct CDR3 sequences listed, around 20% were seen once. The sample consisted of blood, either unsorted or a sorted T cell fraction (not recorded which). The receptors were sampled from a male donor with ankylosing spondylitis.

This clonotype was detected only a few times. The chain employs TRBV20-1 and TRBJ2-5; TRBD1 matches 9 bases. This CDR3 has 14 residues. V trimming: 5 bases; J trimming: 3 bases; junction bases outside the gene matches: 7. Germline V CDR1 and CDR2: DFQATT, SNEGSKA (reference sequence). In DNA form, the CDR3 reads TGCAGTGCTTTGACAGGGGGGACAGAAGAGACCCAGTACTTC. This gives the protein CSALTGGTEETQYF.

This clonotype was counted a few times. The gene calls are TRBV5-1 and TRBJ2-7, with 7 positions matching TRBD1. V trimming: 0 bases; J trimming: 7 bases; junction bases outside the gene matches: 7. Germline-derived CDR1 and CDR2 are SGHRS and YFSETQ. This CDR3 region has 14 residues. In DNA, the CDR3 is TGCGCCAGCAGCTTGGGGACAGGTCTGGAAGAGCAGTACTTC. Its protein is CASSLGTGLEEQYF.

V is TRBV4-2 and J is TRBJ1-1; D gene ambiguous. V shed 4 bases and J shed 3 bases, with 12 bases lying between them. CDR1 LGHNA and CDR2 YNFKEQ come from the germline V gene. The CDR3 covers 14 residues. The DNA for the CDR3 is TGTGCCAGCAGCCGCCAGGTGCTGGACACTGAAGCTTTCTTT. Translating gives CASSRQVLDTEAFF.

The V gene is TRBV6-5, the J gene TRBJ2-4; no firm D call. Trimming left V 0 bases short and J 4 bases short, with 10 bases between. The CDR3 is 15 residues long. CDR1 and CDR2 (germline): MNHEY, SVGAGI. The CDR3 DNA sequence: TGTGCCAGCAGTTACTCGAAGACTGGTAAAAACATTCAGTACTTC. Amino acids: CASSYSKTGKNIQYF.

This clonotype was detected many times. The chain carries TRBV5-1 and TRBJ2-2; possibly TRBD1 for D (6 bases). CDR1 is SGHRS, CDR2 YFSETQ, per germline. The ends were cut back, 4 bases at V and 3 bases at J, with 10 bases in the middle. CDR3 length equals 14 residues. CDR3 DNA sequence: TGCGCCAGCAGCCGTTCAGGGGACACCGGGGAGCTGTTTTTT. Translated: CASSRSGDTGELFF. Filled out from reference TRBV5-1 and TRBJ2-2, the complete variable domain reads KAGVTQTPRYLIKTRGQQVTLSCSPISGHRSVSWYQQTPGQGLQFLFEYFSETQRNKGNFPGRFSGRQFSNSRSEMNVSTLELGDSALYLCASSRSGDTGELFFGEGSRLTVL.

This clonotype was counted only a few times. This may be a read error: a much more frequent sequence differs by one nucleotide. The chain recombines TRBV12-3 or TRBV12-4 with TRBJ1-5; D may be TRBD1 (5 bases). Trimming took 6 bases from V and 3 from J, leaving 9 bases between them. The CDR3 is 13 amino acids. The chain's CDR3 is CASSRDDNQPQHF. For the CDR3, the DNA is TGTGCCAGCAGCCGGGACGACAATCAGCCCCAGCATTTT.

This clonotype has more than one count but fewer than ten. The V gene is TRBV5-1, the J gene TRBJ1-1; possibly TRBD1 for D (5 bases). Germline V gives CDR1 SGHRS, CDR2 YFSETQ. The CDR3 length is 13 residues. V was pared by 5 bases and J by 3 bases, with 11 bases between. CDR3 amino acids: CASRKTVDTEAFF. CDR3 nucleotide sequence: TGCGCCAGCAGGAAGACAGTTGACACTGAAGCTTTCTTT.

This clonotype was seen repeatedly, ten times or more. This rearrangement joins TRBV20-1 to TRBJ1-6; tentative D call: TRBD1 (6 bases). V shed 3 bases and J shed 7 bases, with 10 bases lying between them. Germline assignment: CDR1 DFQATT and CDR2 SNEGSKA (reference sequence). The CDR3 length is 13 residues. The chain's CDR3 is CSARGQGNSPLHF. The CDR3 DNA follows: TGCAGTGCTAGGGGGCAGGGGAATTCACCCCTCCACTTT.

This clonotype was detected a few times. The chain carries TRBV4-1 and TRBJ2-1; TRBD2 matches at 11 bases. This CDR3 is 14 amino acids long. Germline V gives CDR1 MGHRA, CDR2 YSYEKL. The V gene end was trimmed by 6 bases and the J gene end by 8 bases; junction bases not matched to a gene: 6. CDR3 in DNA: TGCGCCAGCAGACTAGCGGGAGTTAGGGATGAGCAGTTCTTC. This codes for CASRLAGVRDEQFF.

The J gene is TRBJ1-6, the V gene TRBV5-5; 9 nucleotides align to TRBD1. V trimming: 4 bases; J trimming: 13 bases; junction bases outside the gene matches: 9. The CDR3 runs to 14 residues. CDR1 is SGHKS and CDR2 is YYEKEE in the germline V gene (reference sequence). The chain's CDR3 is CASSPWTGDAPLHF. In nucleotides, the CDR3 is TGTGCCAGCAGCCCCTGGACAGGGGACGCGCCCCTCCACTTT.

The CDR3 sequence is CSVRLARAKNIQYF. CDR3 DNA: TGCAGCGTAAGACTAGCGAGAGCCAAAAACATTCAGTACTTC. The chain uses TRBV29-1 and TRBJ2-4, with TRBD2 identical over 8 bases. CDR1 and CDR2 (germline): SQVTM, ANQGSEA. V trimming: 6 bases; J trimming: 0 bases; junction bases outside the gene matches: 4. CDR3 length equals 14 residues.

For the CDR3, the DNA is TGTGCCAGCAGTTTCGGGGGGGCGAACACTGAAGCTTTCTTT. Amino acid sequence: CASSFGGANTEAFF. This chain uses TRBV12-3 or TRBV12-4 with TRBJ1-1, with D possibly matching TRBD1 (6 bases). This CDR3 is 14 amino acids long. Deletions cut 3 bases from V and 1 base from J, with 9 bases between.

The genes are TRBV21-1 and TRBJ2-6. TRBV21-1 is a pseudogene segment. This CDR3 is built from 16 residues. The CDR3 DNA follows: TGTGCCAGCAGCAAAGGCAGATCCTCTGGGGCCAACGTCCTGACTTTC. This sequence encodes CASSKGRSSGANVLTF.

This clonotype was detected a few times. This chain joins TRBV28 and TRBJ2-1; 9 positions agree with TRBD2. CDR3 length: 15 residues. Germline loops: CDR1 MDHEN, CDR2 SYDVKM. V was pared by 3 bases and J by 7 bases, with 7 bases of the junction left unmatched. The CDR3 DNA sequence: TGTGCCAGCAGTTTTGCCAGCGGGAGGTCAAATGAGCAGTTCTTC. It is translated as CASSFASGRSNEQFF. Complete variable domain (other parts from reference TRBV28 and TRBJ2-1): DVKVTQSSRYLVKRTGEKVFLECVQDMDHENMFWYRQDPGLGLRLIYFSYDVKMKEKGDIPEGYSVSREKKERFSLILESASTNQTSMYLCASSFASGRSNEQFFGPGTRLTVL.

This chain connects TRBV10-3 to TRBJ2-5, with a weak D call TRBD1 (7 bases). The CDR3 runs to 14 residues. Germline CDR1 is ENHRY and CDR2 is SYGVKD. Trimming stripped 6 bases from V and 5 bases from J, with 16 bases between. The CDR3 is CAISTEGAGETQYF. As DNA, the CDR3 is TGTGCCATCAGCACCGAGGGGGCGGGGGAGACCCAGTACTTC.

This clonotype was seen a few times. The chain employs TRBV12-3 or TRBV12-4 and TRBJ2-5; 7 nucleotides align to TRBD1. Trimming cost V 2 bases and J 1 base; bases outside gene matches: 4. This CDR3 comprises 15 residues. The CDR3 region is CASSLRGHLQETQYF. CDR3 nucleotides: TGTGCCAGCAGTTTAAGGGGGCACCTCCAAGAGACCCAGTACTTC.

The chain combines TRBV28 with TRBJ2-7; 10 bases match TRBD2. Germline trimming cut 2 bases from V and 6 bases from J; bases unmatched to any gene: 4. Germline V gives CDR1 MDHEN, CDR2 SYDVKM. This CDR3 has 14 amino acids. This CDR3 reads CASSLGAGGGEQYF. In DNA, the CDR3 is TGTGCCAGCAGTTTAGGAGCGGGAGGGGGCGAGCAGTACTTC. Variable domain in full (rest from reference TRBV28 and TRBJ2-7): DVKVTQSSRYLVKRTGEKVFLECVQDMDHENMFWYRQDPGLGLRLIYFSYDVKMKEKGDIPEGYSVSREKKERFSLILESASTNQTSMYLCASSLGAGGGEQYFGPGTRLTVT.

This clonotype was picked up many times. This rearrangement joins TRBV12-3 or TRBV12-4 to TRBJ2-1, with a weak D call TRBD2 (6 bases). The CDR3 contains 16 residues. Trimming removed 2 bases from V and 7 bases from J, with 18 bases in between. CDR3 nucleotides: TGTGCCAGCAGTTTACTAGCGTCCCGCCCGGGGAATGAGCAGTTCTTC. This encodes CASSLLASRPGNEQFF.

This clonotype was picked up a small number of times. The V gene is TRBV5-1, the J gene TRBJ2-1, with 11 bases matching TRBD2. The CDR3 covers 14 residues. The V and J ends lost 3 bases and 5 bases, in that order; junction bases with no gene match: 1. The germline V gene encodes CDR1 SGHRS and CDR2 YFSETQ. Written as DNA, the CDR3 is TGCGCCAGCAGCTCGACTAGCGGGAACAATGAGCAGTTCTTC. Amino acid sequence: CASSSTSGNNEQFF.

This clonotype showed up just a few times. The rearrangement joins TRBV18 to TRBJ2-7; TRBD1 might be the D (6 bases). Germline CDR1 and CDR2: KGHSH and LQKENI. Trimming left V 4 bases short and J 3 bases short, with 16 bases between. The length of the CDR3 is 15 residues. CDR3 region: CASSHQQGKVYEQYF. The DNA of the CDR3 is TGTGCCAGCTCACATCAACAGGGAAAGGTCTACGAGCAGTACTTC.

There are a few counts of this clonotype. The rearrangement joins TRBV7-9 to TRBJ2-7; 7 bases align to TRBD1. The germline V gene has CDR1 SEHNR and CDR2 FQNEAQ (reference sequence). The CDR3 contains 16 residues. V lost 1 base and J lost 1; bases outside the gene matches: 7. CDR3: CASSLVHTGASYEQYF. The DNA for the CDR3 is TGTGCCAGCAGCTTAGTCCACACAGGGGCGTCCTACGAGCAGTACTTC. Filled out from reference TRBV7-9 and TRBJ2-7, the complete variable domain reads DTGVSQNPRHKITKRGQNVTFRCDPISEHNRLYWYRQTLGQGPEFLTYFQNEAQLEKSRLLSDRFSAERPKGSFSTLEIQRTEQGDSAMYLCASSLVHTGASYEQYFGPGTRLTVT.

The gene calls are TRBV7-8 and TRBJ1-6; possible D gene TRBD1, 5 bases. V was pared by 5 bases and J by 7 bases, with 12 bases between. Per germline, CDR1 SGHVS and CDR2 FQNEAQ. The CDR3 extends over 14 amino acids. The CDR3 protein is CASSPAGLNSPLHF. The CDR3 nucleotides read TGTGCCAGCAGCCCTGCAGGGCTGAATTCACCCCTCCACTTT.

A few counts support this clonotype. The chain links TRBV20-1 to TRBJ1-6; 8 bases map to TRBD1. CDR1 and CDR2 (germline): DFQATT, SNEGSKA (reference sequence). This CDR3 has 14 amino acids. With 6 bases clipped from V and 6 bases from J, the junction kept 7 bases outside the gene matches. CDR3 sequence (DNA): TGCAGTGCAAGGACAGGGTCTGCTAATTCACCCCTCCACTTT. Translation gives CSARTGSANSPLHF.

The chain links TRBV12-3 or TRBV12-4 to TRBJ1-6; 8 bases agree with TRBD1. The length of the CDR3 is 15 residues. V lost 5 bases, J lost 7 bases, and 7 bases stayed unmatched. CDR3 sequence (DNA): TGTGCCAGCAGTCCAGACAGGGGCGGGAATTCACCCCTCCACTTT. It codes for CASSPDRGGNSPLHF.

This chain links TRBV5-1 with TRBJ2-1, with D possibly matching TRBD2 (6 bases). Germline values: CDR1 SGHRS, CDR2 YFSETQ. The CDR3 has 14 residues. Trimming cost V 0 bases and J 7 bases, with 11 bases left between them. CDR3 amino acids: CASSLAGVINEQFF. The CDR3 bases are TGCGCCAGCAGCTTGGCGGGGGTTATTAATGAGCAGTTCTTC.

This clonotype occurred once. The chain employs TRBV20-1 and TRBJ1-6; weak D call: TRBD1 (5 bases). Per the germline V gene, CDR1 is DFQATT and CDR2 is SNEGSKA (reference sequence). The CDR3 sequence is 14 residues long. The V gene lost 0 bases and the J gene lost 7 bases, with 10 bases spanning the gap. The chain's CDR3 is CSARDARGNSPLHF. The CDR3 DNA sequence: TGCAGTGCTAGAGACGCCCGGGGGAATTCACCCCTCCACTTT.

There are a few counts of this clonotype. The rearrangement links TRBV7-9 to TRBJ2-1, with 8 positions matching TRBD2. The CDR3 has 16 residues. Germline V gene lookup returns CDR1 SEHNR and CDR2 FQNEAQ (reference sequence). With V trimmed by 1 base and J by 10 bases, 12 bases remained unmatched. The CDR3 loop reads CASSLEVGGAVYEQFF. CDR3 DNA: TGTGCCAGCAGCTTAGAAGTCGGGGGGGCGGTATACGAGCAGTTCTTC.

J is TRBJ2-3 and V is TRBV7-8; 8 nucleotides match TRBD2. The CDR3 has 18 residues. The trim removed 0 bases at V and 5 bases at J, leaving 13 bases unmatched. Germline CDR1 SGHVS, CDR2 FQNEAQ. The CDR3 protein is CASSLARGSGAMRDTQYF. CDR3 nucleotides: TGTGCCAGCAGCTTAGCCCGGGGTAGCGGGGCGATGAGAGATACGCAGTATTTT.

The V call is TRBV9, the J call TRBJ1-2; 8 bases fit TRBD1. Germline lookup yields CDR1 SGDLS and CDR2 YYNGEE. CDR3 size: 15 residues. The junction had 5 bases not matched to a gene; V was cut back by 2 bases and J by 2 bases. The CDR3 coding sequence is TGTGCCAGCAGCGTGGGGGACAGGAGGAACTATGGCTACACCTTC. Protein sequence: CASSVGDRRNYGYTF.

This clonotype was counted between two and nine times. The V gene is TRBV5-1, the J gene TRBJ1-2; 12 bases agree with TRBD1. CDR3 length: 18 amino acids. Germline-derived CDR1 and CDR2 are SGHRS and YFSETQ. V lost 4 bases, J lost 8 bases, and 18 bases stayed unmatched. The CDR3 DNA follows: TGCGCCAGCAGCGCTCGTCCCCCGGGACAGGGGGCCCTCGAAGGCTACACCTTC. Translating gives CASSARPPGQGALEGYTF.